The text below deals with one TCR beta chain. Its antigen is not identified. The germline V gene has CDR1 SGHAT and CDR2 FQNNGV. This CDR3 is 13 amino acids long. V lost 5 bases and J 6 bases, leaving 10 bases between the germline ends. The data belong to a study of cytotoxic CD8 clonotypes in ibrutinib-treated CLL. At the level of the study: Response sampling occurred after a median around eleven months of treatment (range 6 to 36). Findings and caveats of the study: Clonality increased at ibrutinib response, then returned toward baseline at progression.

TCRdb keeps only in-frame clones here, not all; method: immunoSEQ multiplex PCR. The table shows some 200,000 clones, with approximately 75% occurring only once. This receptor was obtained from a human donor with chronic lymphocytic leukemia. Sequencing was performed on PBMCs, taken after 12 months of ibrutinib treatment. The chain has TRBV11-2 and TRBJ2-2; possibly TRBD1 or TRBD2 for D (6 bases each). CDR3 region: CASSLRGAGELFF. CDR3 sequence (DNA): TGTGCCAGCAGCCTGAGGGGGGCCGGGGAGCTGTTTTTT.